This is a list of T cell receptor beta chains from one sample in a study of control samples from healthy donors and cancer patients. Generated by immunoSEQ multiplex PCR, the TCRdb table keeps only in-frame clones and is missing some. The profile shows around 53,000 clones, approximately 86% of them singletons. The sequenced sample was PBMCs. The receptor set was obtained from a man aged 60-69 years with head and neck cancer. The CDR3 runs from the conserved cysteine through the conserved F or W. A D gene is named only where the DNA matches it firmly. Clone size is stated in some rows and not others, as once, few, many or a class when expanded.

d_gene,j_gene,v_gene,abundance,CDR3aa,CDR3nt
TRBD2,TRBJ2-5,TRBV5-6,.,CASSPSGVGTQYF,TGTGCCAGCAGCCCTAGCGGGGTCGGGACCCAGTACTTC
.,TRBJ1-6,TRBV27,.,CASSPGPQSSYNSPLHF,TGTGCCAGCAGTCCGGGACCCCAGAGCTCCTATAATTCACCCCTCCACTTT
.,TRBJ1-1,TRBV28,once,CASTEGVPNTEAFF,TGTGCCAGCACCGAGGGGGTACCGAACACTGAAGCTTTCTTT
.,TRBJ2-7,TRBV28,.,CATGTSLGLYEQYF,TGTGCCACAGGGACTTCATTGGGCCTGTACGAGCAGTACTTC
TRBD1,TRBJ2-1,TRBV7-3,.,CASSLQGAVDEQFF,TGTGCCAGCAGCCTACAGGGGGCTGTTGATGAGCAGTTCTTC
TRBD2,TRBJ2-7,TRBV19,.,CASSPGGRVVEQYF,TGTGCCAGTAGTCCCGGAGGGAGGGTGGTCGAGCAGTACTTC
.,TRBJ2-3,TRBV18,.,CASSPRGDSTDTQYF,TGTGCCAGCTCACCACGGGGGGATAGCACAGATACGCAGTATTTT
TRBD1,TRBJ1-1,TRBV12-3/TRBV12-4,.,CASSWRGPAFF,TGTGCCAGCAGTTGGAGGGGGCCAGCTTTCTTT
.,TRBJ1-6,TRBV12-3/TRBV12-4,.,CASSLAEVSPLHF,TGTGCCAGCAGTTTAGCGGAGGTTTCACCCCTCCACTTT
.,TRBJ1-2,TRBV2,.,CARDTGSGGYTF,TGTGCCAGGGATACAGGGTCTGGTGGCTACACCTTC
TRBD2,TRBJ2-1,TRBV7-2,.,CASSFSGRALNEQFF,TGTGCCAGCAGCTTTTCCGGGAGGGCCCTCAATGAGCAGTTCTTC
.,TRBJ1-2,TRBV7-2,.,CASSSPGPTLYGYTF,TGTGCCAGCAGTTCCCCGGGACCTACCCTTTATGGCTACACCTTC
TRBD1,TRBJ2-7,TRBV10-2,.,CASSWTGDNEQYF,TGCGCCAGCAGTTGGACAGGGGATAACGAGCAGTACTTC
.,TRBJ1-1,TRBV30,.,CAWSGQSNTEAFF,TGTGCCTGGAGTGGACAGTCGAACACTGAAGCTTTCTTT
TRBD2,TRBJ2-7,TRBV2,.,CASRSGTIYSYEQYF,TGTGCCAGCAGGTCCGGGACTATCTACTCCTACGAGCAGTACTTC
.,TRBJ2-5,TRBV4-2,.,CASSSTTIGGTQYF,TGTGCCAGCAGCTCAACGACCATAGGAGGGACCCAGTACTTC
.,TRBJ1-1,TRBV7-2,.,CASSLVAGISMNTEAFF,TGTGCCAGCAGCTTAGTTGCGGGGATTTCGATGAACACTGAAGCTTTCTTT